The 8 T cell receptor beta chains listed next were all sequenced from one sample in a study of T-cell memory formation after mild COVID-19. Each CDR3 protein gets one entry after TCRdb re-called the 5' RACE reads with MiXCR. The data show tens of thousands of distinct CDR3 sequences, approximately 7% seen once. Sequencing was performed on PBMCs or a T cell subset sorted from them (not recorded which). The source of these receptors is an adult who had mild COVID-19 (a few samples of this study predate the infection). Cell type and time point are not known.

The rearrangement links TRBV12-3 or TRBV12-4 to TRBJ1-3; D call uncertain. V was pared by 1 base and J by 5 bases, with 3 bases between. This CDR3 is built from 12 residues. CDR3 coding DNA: TGTGCCAGCAGTTTAGAACGAAACACCATATATTTT. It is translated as CASSLERNTIYF.

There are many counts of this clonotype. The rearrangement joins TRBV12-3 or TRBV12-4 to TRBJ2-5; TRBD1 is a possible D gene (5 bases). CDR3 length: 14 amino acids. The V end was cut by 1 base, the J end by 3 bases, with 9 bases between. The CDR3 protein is CASSLGQGKETQYF. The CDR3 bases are TGTGCCAGCAGTTTAGGGCAGGGAAAAGAGACCCAGTACTTC.

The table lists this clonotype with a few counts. The chain's CDR3 is CASREGIENTEAFF. In DNA form, the CDR3 reads TGTGCCAGCAGGGAAGGGATTGAGAACACTGAAGCTTTCTTT. The chain links TRBV28 to TRBJ1-1; no clear D gene. The germline V gene has CDR1 MDHEN and CDR2 SYDVKM. This CDR3 region has 14 residues. V was clipped by 6 bases and J by 1 base, with 12 bases between them.

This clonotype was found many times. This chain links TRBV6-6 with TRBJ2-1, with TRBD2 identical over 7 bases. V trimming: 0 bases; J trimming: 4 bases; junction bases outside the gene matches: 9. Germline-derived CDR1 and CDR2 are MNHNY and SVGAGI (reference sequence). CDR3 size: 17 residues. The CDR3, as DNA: TGTGCCAGCAGTTACTCCCCCCCCAGCGGGATATACAATGAGCAGTTCTTC. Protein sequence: CASSYSPPSGIYNEQFF.

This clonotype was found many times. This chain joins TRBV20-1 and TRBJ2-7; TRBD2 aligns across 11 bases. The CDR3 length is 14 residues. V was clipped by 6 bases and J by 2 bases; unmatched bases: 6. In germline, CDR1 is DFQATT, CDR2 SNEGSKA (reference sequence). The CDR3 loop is CSAPLAGVPYEQYF. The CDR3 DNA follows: TGCAGTGCACCACTAGCGGGAGTACCCTACGAGCAGTACTTC.

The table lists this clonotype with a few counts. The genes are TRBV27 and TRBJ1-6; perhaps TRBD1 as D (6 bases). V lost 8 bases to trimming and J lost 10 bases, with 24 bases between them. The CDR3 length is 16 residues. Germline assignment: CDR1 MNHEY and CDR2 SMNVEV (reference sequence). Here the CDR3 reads CASRDQQFLGASPLHF. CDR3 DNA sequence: TGTGCCAGCCGCGATCAACAATTTCTGGGGGCCTCACCCCTCCACTTT.

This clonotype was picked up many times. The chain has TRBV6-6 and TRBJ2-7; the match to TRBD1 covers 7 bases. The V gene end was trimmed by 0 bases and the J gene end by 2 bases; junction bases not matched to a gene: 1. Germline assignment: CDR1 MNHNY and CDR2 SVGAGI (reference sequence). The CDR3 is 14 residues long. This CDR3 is CASSYSTGPYEQYF. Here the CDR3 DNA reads TGTGCCAGCAGTTACTCGACAGGGCCCTACGAGCAGTACTTC.

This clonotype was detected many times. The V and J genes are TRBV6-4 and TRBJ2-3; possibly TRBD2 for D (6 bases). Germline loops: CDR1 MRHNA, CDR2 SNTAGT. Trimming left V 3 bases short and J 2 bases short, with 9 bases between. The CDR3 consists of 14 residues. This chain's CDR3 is CASSEGLSTDTQYF. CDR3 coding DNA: TGTGCCAGCAGTGAGGGACTGTCCACAGATACGCAGTATTTT.